The clone carrying this T cell receptor (beta chain) turned up a few times. The data were produced by immunoSEQ multiplex PCR, yet TCRdb's version contains in-frame clones alone and is incomplete. The sample yields about 140,000 clones, approximately 86% seen once. Specified time point: blood 4 weeks post-SBRT, at nephrectomy. Treatment: 15 Gy SBRT to primary tumor, nephrectomy 4 weeks later. This sample was taken from a study of radiation and T cells in renal cell carcinoma. Germline V gene sequence: CDR1 SEHNR, CDR2 FQNEAQ (reference sequence). The V end lost 5 bases, the J end lost 4 bases, and 20 bases lay between the germline ends. The CDR3 has 16 amino acids.

The TCR comes from a woman aged 45-60 years with renal cell carcinoma. The genes are TRBV7-9 and TRBJ2-5, with no clear D. The source material was blood, sampled from a patient whose treatment included radiotherapy and nephrectomy. The CDR3 DNA follows: TGTGCCAGCAGCCGTCAAACGGGCTCGAAGGGAGAGACCCAGTACTTC. Encoded protein: CASSRQTGSKGETQYF. Drawing the rest from reference TRBV7-9 and TRBJ2-5, the complete variable domain is DTGVSQNPRHKITKRGQNVTFRCDPISEHNRLYWYRQTLGQGPEFLTYFQNEAQLEKSRLLSDRFSAERPKGSFSTLEIQRTEQGDSAMYLCASSRQTGSKGETQYFGPGTRLLVL.